Below, one TCR beta chain is given with its context. The read terminates 3 residues ahead of where the CDR3 ends, so the germline J gene completes it. These data are taken from a study of T cells in women clearing cervical HPV infection. The CDR3 contains 17 residues. Trimming cost V 0 bases and J 3 bases; bases outside gene matches: 8. Germline loops: CDR1 MNHNS, CDR2 SASEGT. immunoSEQ multiplex PCR used an average of roughly 1,300 ng genomic DNA. Measured with immunoSEQ multiplex PCR; TCRdb has only the in-frame clones, and not every one. The table for this sample gives some 30,000 clones. This chain links TRBV6-1 with TRBJ1-1; 9 bases are shared with TRBD1. The sample consisted of blood buffy coat. This sequence originates from a woman between 18 and 69 years old with a cervical HPV16 infection that either progressed to CIN3+ or cleared (not recorded which). CDR3 DNA, as far as it was read: TGTGCCAGCAGTGAAGCGGGAATACAGGGGGCCGACACTGAA. Translation: CASSEAGIQGADTE. The CDR3 in its entirety is CASSEAGIQGADTEAFF.